The TCR beta chain under discussion was sequenced for a study of blood T cell repertoires in COVID-19. Study overall: Sites in the United States, Italy and Spain provided acute and convalescent COVID-19 samples. T cells, B-cell-depleted T cells, or PBMCs supplied cDNA or gDNA.

Seattle cases were enrolled at active infection and followed longitudinally. V was pared by 4 bases and J by 5 bases, with 12 bases between. The germline V gene has CDR1 SGHRS and CDR2 YFSETQ. The CDR3 runs 14 residues. Study processing details: Scientists estimated how many nucleated cells there were by amplifying reference gene primers. Clones were read by immunoSEQ multiplex PCR, and TCRdb kept only the in-frame ones, dropping some. V, J and clone size reflect that table, while D and trimming were determined from the DNA. The table lists about 250,000 clones, roughly 82% of them singletons, with approximately 5% in the top ten.

The origin of this receptor is a woman at least 80 years old with COVID-19, enrolled during active disease. This rearrangement joins TRBV5-1 to TRBJ2-2, with D tentatively TRBD1 (6 bases). The sequenced sample consisted of peripheral blood. The CDR3 loop reads CASSRGQHTGELFF. CDR3 DNA: TGCGCCAGCAGCCGGGGACAACATACCGGGGAGCTGTTTTTT.